This T cell receptor (beta chain) originates from a study of shared clonotypes between healthy human individuals (TCRdb year 2020). In the study overall: Two women and three men aged 18 to 49 years were included in the cohort. For each donor, CD4 naive and CD4 memory were each run on three plates, CD8 naive on two plates, and CD8 memory on one plate. Blood TCR repertoires of five healthy adults were deeply sequenced to estimate repertoire size and the extent of clonotype sharing between individuals. Libraries were prepared and TCR repertoires were sequenced by different laboratories using diverse techniques, in order to increase sequencing depth and limit assay-specific biases. Each donor's leukapheresis produced roughly between roughly 0.85 and 9.5 billion PBMCs. Study-level results and caveats: The genetic and exposure-history diversity represented was limited by the small number of donors. Higher generation probabilities were observed for clonotypes shared by all four sorted-subset donors than for non-shared clonotypes. Only blood was sampled, and tissue TCR repertoires likely differ from those in blood. Naive subsets generally had larger estimated clonotype richness than memory subsets did. Even with the large sequencing depth, rarefaction of the sorted-subset datasets indicated that sequencing was incomplete. Based on pairwise subsampling, the degree of clonotype sharing among donors was expected to be affected by sequencing depth. About 5% of naive CD4, roughly 3.6% of naive CD8, roughly 2.4% of memory CD4, and approximately 0.39% of memory CD8 clonotypes were shared across four donors.

V gives up 8 bases and J gives up 0 bases, and the segment between their germline ends measures 8 bases. From the cysteine through the phenylalanine, the CDR3 covers 13 amino acids. Just CDR3 DNA is preserved here, 39 bases in frame from base 1. The germline V gene supplies CDR1 MNHEY and CDR2 SVGAGI. The donors were healthy, HIV-negative adults with no recently reported acute infections or vaccinations. Every donor was a Caucasian adult residing in Nashville, Tennessee, USA. CD4+ T cells were enriched by magnetic negative selection; naive cells were then positively selected on CD45RA, and the negative fraction formed the memory subset. Blood was obtained by leukapheresis, after which PBMCs were separated by Ficoll-Histopaque density gradient centrifugation and cryopreserved in liquid nitrogen vapor phase. Purity and quantity of every magnetically sorted T cell population were checked by analytical flow cytometry. Genomic DNA was isolated from each sorted fraction and quantified by UV absorbance on a Nanodrop 2000c.

Using the deep immunoSEQ assay, multiplex PCR amplified TCR CDR3 regions from genomic DNA. Extracted genomic DNA from each cell subset was spread evenly across all wells of several immunoSEQ 96-well plates, with each plate serving as a replicate. For sorted subsets, approximately 210 ng genomic DNA, equal to 25,000 to 35,000 T cell genomes, was loaded into each replicate PCR. Purified libraries were measured with a Qubit 3.0 fluorometer, size-checked on a Bioanalyzer 2100, and measured again with the KAPA Library Quantification kit. Every immunoSEQ 96-well plate was sequenced on a dedicated single-read 150-cycle Illumina NextSeq 550 flow cell. Turning to the authors' computational methods: Because only junctional sequences without quality scores were contained in the immunoSEQ output, filtering matching that applied to full-length reads could not be performed. To assign V/J genes and CDR3, sequences were annotated using PyIR, a Python wrapper for IgBLAST v1.9, with IMGT germline references. Any read was removed if the V/J assignment was weak (E-value above 1e-6), the CDR3 was missing, or the read contained stop codons, out-of-frame junctions, or ambiguous translated residues. V3J clonotypes were defined as sequences sharing the same inferred V gene, J gene, and CDR3 amino acid sequence. Percentage overlap between repertoires was calculated by dividing the number of shared unique clonotypes by the size of the smaller repertoire. Repertoire richness was assessed with RTK rarefaction, the Chao1 estimator, and Recon v2.1 estimates of unobserved clonotypes. Generation probabilities were computed with OLGA for all TCRbeta clonotypes obtained by the gDNA method from a handful of donors. TCRdb holds this immuneACCESS table with in-frame rearrangements only. Some clones are missing; in checked studies, unresolved V genes explain under half, and the rest has no known cause. V and J calls plus clone size are reproduced from that table; the DNA served to infer D and trimming. The sample has around 700,000 clones on record, 55% to 85% of them singletons. The ten biggest clones cover roughly 1.9% of the sample.

Concerning this clone: Its antigen has not been determined. No qualities accompany the bases; no much larger clone lies one base away.

The origin of this receptor is a woman younger than 45 in good health. Sequenced sample: memory CD4+ T cells sorted from blood. The meaning of the sample's cell subset or site label: CD45RA-negative fraction. The chain employs TRBV6-5 and TRBJ2-4, with the D call tentatively TRBD1 or TRBD2, each fitting 5 bases. The CDR3 protein: CASWGKAKNIQYF. The base sequence is TGTGCCAGCTGGGGGAAAGCCAAAAACATTCAGTACTTC.